The next 21 T cell receptor beta chains were all read from a single sample in a study of cytotoxic CD8 clonotypes in ibrutinib-treated CLL. TCRdb keeps only in-frame clones here, not all; method: immunoSEQ multiplex PCR. Among some 150,000 clones listed, about 84% were seen once. Source: PBMCs, taken after 36 months of ibrutinib treatment. The receptor set was obtained from a human donor with chronic lymphocytic leukemia.

The rearrangement links TRBV5-1 to TRBJ2-7, with 9 positions matching TRBD1. V lost 2 bases to trimming and J lost 7 bases; unmatched junction nucleotides: 19. This CDR3 is built from 18 residues. The V gene's germline CDR1 is SGHRS and CDR2 YFSETQ. As DNA, the CDR3 is TGCGCCAGCAGCTTTGTATTTCTCGCGGACAGGGGAATTCGGGAGCAGTACTTC. Its translation: CASSFVFLADRGIREQYF.

This sequence joins TRBV7-2 and TRBJ1-3, with 9 bases aligning to TRBD1. This CDR3 is built from 14 residues. V trimming: 7 bases; J trimming: 7 bases; junction bases outside the gene matches: 8. CDR1 is SGHTA and CDR2 is FQGNSA in the germline V gene. Written as DNA, the CDR3 is TGTGCCAGCATCCACAGGGGGCGGGGGAACACCATATATTTT. Translating gives CASIHRGRGNTIYF.

The chain joins TRBV30 to TRBJ2-7; D gene unclear. V was clipped by 0 bases and J by 2 bases, with 2 bases between them. CDR3 length: 11 residues. Germline assignment: CDR1 GTSNPN and CDR2 SVGIG (reference sequence). The CDR3 here is CAWSVTYEQYF. In DNA, the CDR3 is TGTGCCTGGAGTGTAACCTACGAGCAGTACTTC.

This clone appeared once. The rearrangement joins TRBV19 to TRBJ2-7; weak D call: TRBD2 (6 bases). The CDR3 length is 15 residues. In germline, CDR1 is LNHDA, CDR2 SQIVND (reference sequence). With 2 bases removed from V and 2 bases from J, the gap between germline ends came to 13 bases. The chain's CDR3 is CASSISLASTYEQYF. The CDR3 DNA reads TGTGCCAGTAGTATAAGCCTAGCGTCTACCTACGAGCAGTACTTC.

The chain uses TRBV19 and TRBJ2-5; 9 nucleotides line up with TRBD2. Germline V gene lookup returns CDR1 LNHDA and CDR2 SQIVND (reference sequence). Trimming took 9 bases from V and 3 from J; bases not matched to a gene: 11. This CDR3 has 15 residues. CDR3 sequence: CASSLGTSLKETQYF. CDR3 sequence (DNA): TGTGCCAGCTCGTTGGGGACTAGCCTAAAAGAGACCCAGTACTTC.

V usage is TRBV2 and J usage is TRBJ1-2; D remains ambiguous. This CDR3 spans 15 amino acids. Trimming cost V 1 base and J 0 bases, with 9 bases left between them. CDR1 is SNHLY and CDR2 is FYNNEI in the germline V gene. CDR3 sequence reads: CASSEVTAPNYGYTF. CDR3 in DNA: TGTGCCAGCAGTGAAGTCACAGCTCCTAACTATGGCTACACCTTC.

The genes are TRBV5-4 and TRBJ2-7; 9 nucleotides line up with TRBD1. V gave up 4 bases and J gave up 4 bases; unmatched junction bases: 15. Per the germline V gene, CDR1 is SGHNT and CDR2 is YYREEE (reference sequence). The CDR3 contains 17 residues. This CDR3 is CASSLSLQGARGYEQYF. The CDR3 DNA reads as TGTGCCAGCAGCCTAAGCCTACAGGGGGCGCGGGGATACGAGCAGTACTTC.

The genes are TRBV19 and TRBJ2-5; a possible D gene is TRBD1 (5 bases). Trimming took off 4 bases at V and 4 bases at J, with 16 bases between the two ends. The CDR3 totals 15 residues. Per the germline V gene, CDR1 is LNHDA and CDR2 is SQIVND (reference sequence). CDR3 nucleotide sequence: TGTGCCAGTAGTAGGCAGGCCAAGGGGCCAGAGACCCAGTACTTC. Protein sequence: CASSRQAKGPETQYF.

The chain has TRBV5-1 and TRBJ2-1; TRBD2 matches 10 bases. Germline V gene lookup returns CDR1 SGHRS and CDR2 YFSETQ. The CDR3 covers 15 residues. Losses at the gene ends were 4 bases for V and 7 bases for J; bases not matched to a gene: 8. The CDR3 nucleotides read TGCGCCAGCAGCATGACTAGCGGGCCTTGGAATGAGCAGTTCTTC. Translated: CASSMTSGPWNEQFF.

The chain uses TRBV7-9 and TRBJ1-6, with D hard to call. Germline assignment: CDR1 SEHNR and CDR2 FQNEAQ (reference sequence). V was pared by 5 bases and J by 0 bases, with 17 bases between. CDR3 size: 18 residues. The DNA of the CDR3 is TGTGCCAGCAGCGAGGAGGGAAGGTCGAGCTCCTATAATTCACCCCTCCACTTT. This codes for CASSEEGRSSSYNSPLHF.

V is TRBV10-3 and J is TRBJ2-1; tentative D call: TRBD2 (6 bases). The V end was cut by 0 bases, the J end by 7 bases, with 13 bases between. This CDR3 comprises 15 residues. Germline V CDR1 and CDR2: ENHRY, SYGVKD. CDR3 DNA sequence: TGTGCCATCAGTGAGTCCAGCGCGGGGCAAAATGAGCAGTTCTTC. Its translation: CAISESSAGQNEQFF.

The chain is built from TRBV7-9 and TRBJ1-1, with D unclear. The V and J ends lost 6 bases and 0 bases respectively, with 5 bases between them. From germline, CDR1 is SEHNR and CDR2 FQNEAQ (reference sequence). The CDR3 covers 12 residues. CDR3 region: CASRVMNTEAFF. In DNA, the CDR3 is TGTGCCAGCAGGGTAATGAACACTGAAGCTTTCTTT.

The chain links TRBV30 to TRBJ2-3; 10 bases map to TRBD2. The CDR3 sequence is 14 residues long. CDR1 and CDR2 (germline): GTSNPN, SVGIG (reference sequence). The trim removed 0 bases at V and 4 bases at J, leaving 1 base unmatched. DNA of the CDR3: TGTGCCTGGAGTGTACTAGCGGGACCAGATACGCAGTATTTT. As protein: CAWSVLAGPDTQYF.

The chain has TRBV5-1 and TRBJ1-1; TRBD1 might be the D (5 bases). Looked up from germline, CDR1 is SGHRS and CDR2 is YFSETQ. The V end was cut by 5 bases, the J end by 3 bases, with 17 bases between. This CDR3 has 15 amino acids. In nucleotides, the CDR3 is TGCGCCAGCAGTGCCAGGGCTCTTGGAGACACTGAAGCTTTCTTT. Translated, it gives CASSARALGDTEAFF.

The table lists this clone with a count of one. The chain couples TRBV11-3 to TRBJ2-1; no reliable D call. The CDR3 loop spans 14 amino acids. CDR1 is SGHNT and CDR2 is YENEEA in the germline V gene. Trimming removed 2 bases from V and 1 base from J, with 6 bases in between. Here the CDR3 DNA reads TGTGCCAGCAGCTTAATGGGGTCCTACAATGAGCAGTTCTTC. This gives the protein CASSLMGSYNEQFF.

This clone appeared once. V is TRBV5-1 and J is TRBJ2-3; no firm D call. This CDR3 is 13 amino acids long. Trimming cost V 4 bases and J 4 bases, with 10 bases left between them. Germline V lookup: CDR1 SGHRS, CDR2 YFSETQ. CDR3 in amino acids: CASSKSTSDTQYF. In DNA, the CDR3 is TGCGCCAGCAGCAAGAGTACGTCAGATACGCAGTATTTT.

The chain links TRBV18 to TRBJ1-2, with 7 bases matching TRBD1. CDR1 is KGHSH, CDR2 LQKENI, per germline. The CDR3 is 13 residues long. The V gene end was trimmed by 2 bases and the J gene end by 5 bases; junction bases not matched to a gene: 2. This CDR3 reads CASSPMGQYGYTF. The CDR3 coding sequence is TGTGCCAGCTCACCAATGGGACAGTATGGCTACACCTTC.

To note about this clone: Other DNA sequences in this sample translate to the same CDR3. The chain employs TRBV5-1 and TRBJ1-6; no definite D call. Germline CDR1 and CDR2: SGHRS and YFSETQ. The length of the CDR3 is 16 residues. The V end lost 1 base, the J end lost 0 bases, and 8 bases lay between the germline ends. This chain's CDR3 is CASSLSTSSYNSPLHF. CDR3 in DNA: TGCGCCAGCAGCTTGTCCACGAGCTCCTATAATTCACCCCTCCACTTT.

J is TRBJ1-3 and V is TRBV7-2; D is unresolved. V was pared by 6 bases and J by 0 bases, with 9 bases between. The CDR3 consists of 14 residues. Germline assignment: CDR1 SGHTA and CDR2 FQGNSA. The CDR3 DNA sequence: TGTGCCAGCAGGGCAGGACTCTCTGGAAACACCATATATTTT. Protein: CASRAGLSGNTIYF.

This clone showed up just a few times. The junction departs from germline at one end; a sequencing error may be responsible. V is TRBV19 and J is TRBJ2-2, with 11 bases identical to TRBD2. In germline, CDR1 is LNHDA, CDR2 SQIVND (reference sequence). The CDR3 runs to 15 residues. CDR3 DNA: TGTGCCAGTAGGATAGCGGGAGGGGTCGCCGGGGAGCTGTTTTTT. Protein sequence: CASRIAGGVAGELFF.

This clone showed up just a few times. This chain uses TRBV18 with TRBJ2-7, with D uncertain. From germline, CDR1 is KGHSH and CDR2 LQKENI. The CDR3 extends over 13 amino acids. V was cut by 0 bases and J by 3 bases, with 6 bases left in between. This CDR3 is CASSPPGIYEQYF. CDR3 DNA sequence: TGTGCCAGCTCACCACCGGGGATCTACGAGCAGTACTTC.